Below, 9 T cell receptor beta chains from the same sample are listed, as sequenced in a study of control samples from healthy donors and cancer patients. Profiling relied on immunoSEQ multiplex PCR, and the TCRdb table lists in-frame clones only, not all of them. The sample lists 170,000 or so clones, approximately 92% occurring once. Sequenced input: blood. The receptors come from a man aged 18 to 29 in good health.

This clone has a single count. J is TRBJ2-6 and V is TRBV9; unclear D gene. Between the trimmed V and J ends, which lost 0 bases and 2 bases, there was a span of 3 bases. This CDR3 has 14 residues. Germline V gene data show CDR1 as SGDLS and CDR2 as YYNGEE. CDR3 nucleotides: TGTGCCAGCAGCGTAGGTCCTGGGGCCAACGTCCTGACTTTC. Protein: CASSVGPGANVLTF.

J is TRBJ1-6 and V is TRBV2; D is ambiguous. Germline V gene sequence: CDR1 SNHLY, CDR2 FYNNEI. There are 14 residues in the CDR3. The ends were cut back, 4 bases at V and 4 bases at J, with 8 bases in the middle. CDR3 DNA sequence: TGTGCCAGCAGTGTGGGGAGTTATAATTCACCCCTCCACTTT. This encodes CASSVGSYNSPLHF. Full variable domain (missing parts from reference TRBV2 and TRBJ1-6): EPEVTQTPSHQVTQMGQEVILRCVPISNHLYFYWYRQILGQKVEFLVSFYNNEISEKSEIFDDQFSVERPDGSNFTLKIRSTKLEDSAMYFCASSVGSYNSPLHFGNGTRLTVT.

The chain couples TRBV19 to TRBJ1-5; no reliable D call. The germline V gene has CDR1 LNHDA and CDR2 SQIVND (reference sequence). Trimming pared 4 bases from V and 3 bases from J, leaving 10 bases between. The CDR3 sequence is 14 residues long. The CDR3 here is CASSNLGSNQPQHF. The CDR3 bases are TGTGCCAGTAGTAACCTCGGATCCAATCAGCCCCAGCATTTT.

The chain carries TRBV7-2 and TRBJ1-3, with no clear D. The CDR3 spans 15 residues. V was shortened by 3 bases and J by 0 bases, with 9 bases between the two germline ends. CDR1 is SGHTA and CDR2 is FQGNSA in the germline V gene. The CDR3 loop is CASSFVKGSGNTIYF. CDR3 bases: TGTGCCAGCAGCTTTGTCAAAGGCTCTGGAAACACCATATATTTT.

This clone has a handful of counts. The DNA for the CDR3 is TGCGCCAGCAGCTTGGTCGGTGGGACAGGGGGCCTCTACACCTTC. Encoded protein: CASSLVGGTGGLYTF. The chain employs TRBV5-1 and TRBJ1-2; 12 nucleotides line up with TRBD1. Trimming cost V 0 bases and J 10 bases; bases outside gene matches: 7. CDR3 length: 15 residues. The germline V gene encodes CDR1 SGHRS and CDR2 YFSETQ.

The chain carries TRBV6-5 and TRBJ2-3; D unresolved. The germline CDR1 and CDR2 sequences are MNHEY and SVGAGI. This CDR3 is built from 13 residues. The V end lost 10 bases, the J end lost 3 bases, and 14 bases lay between the germline ends. The CDR3 sequence: CATIRTGTDTQYF. The CDR3 DNA follows: TGTGCCACCATAAGGACCGGGACAGATACGCAGTATTTT.

The chain joins TRBV18 to TRBJ1-3; 9 nucleotides align to TRBD1. The V gene end was trimmed by 1 base and the J gene end by 4 bases; junction bases not matched to a gene: 8. This CDR3 contains 17 residues. Germline V gene sequence: CDR1 KGHSH, CDR2 LQKENI. The CDR3 coding sequence is TGTGCCAGCTCACCACGACGGGACAGGGACCGAGGAAACACCATATATTTT. Translated: CASSPRRDRDRGNTIYF.

The genes are TRBV10-2 and TRBJ1-1; D is ambiguous. This CDR3 region has 13 residues. Trimming stripped 10 bases from V and 1 base from J, with 13 bases between. Germline CDR1 is WSHSY and CDR2 is SAAADI. CDR3 bases: TGCGCCACCAACCCTAACAAGAACACTGAAGCTTTCTTT. Protein: CATNPNKNTEAFF.

V is TRBV10-1 and J is TRBJ2-4; TRBD2 aligns across 11 bases. CDR1 WNHNN and CDR2 SYGVQD come from the germline V gene (reference sequence). The CDR3 has 20 residues. V lost 0 bases and J lost 3; bases outside the gene matches: 13. The CDR3 coding sequence is TGCGCCAGCAGTGAGTCGATGTCTAGCGGGGGGCCTTACTACAAAAACATTCAGTACTTC. Encoded protein: CASSESMSSGGPYYKNIQYF.